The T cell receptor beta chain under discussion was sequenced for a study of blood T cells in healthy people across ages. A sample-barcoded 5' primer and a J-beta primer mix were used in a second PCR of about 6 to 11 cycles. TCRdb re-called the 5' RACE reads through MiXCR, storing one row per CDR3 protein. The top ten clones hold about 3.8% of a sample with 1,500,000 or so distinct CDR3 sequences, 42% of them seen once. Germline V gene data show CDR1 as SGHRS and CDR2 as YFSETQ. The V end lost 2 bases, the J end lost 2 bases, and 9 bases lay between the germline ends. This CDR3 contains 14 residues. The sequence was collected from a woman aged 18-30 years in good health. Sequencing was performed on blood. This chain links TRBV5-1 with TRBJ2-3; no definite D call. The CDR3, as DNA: TGCGCCAGCAGCTTCACTACTACCACAGATACGCAGTATTTT. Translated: CASSFTTTTDTQYF.